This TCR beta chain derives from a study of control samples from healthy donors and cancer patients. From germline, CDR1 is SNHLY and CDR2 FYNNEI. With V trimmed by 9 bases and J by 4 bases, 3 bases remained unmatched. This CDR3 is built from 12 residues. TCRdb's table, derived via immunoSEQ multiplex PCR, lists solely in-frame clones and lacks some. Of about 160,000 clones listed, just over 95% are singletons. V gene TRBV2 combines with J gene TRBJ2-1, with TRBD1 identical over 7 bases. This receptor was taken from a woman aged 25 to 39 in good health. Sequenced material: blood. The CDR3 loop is CARGQEYNEQFF. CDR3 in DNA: TGTGCCAGAGGACAGGAATACAATGAGCAGTTCTTC.